The sample holds one count of the clone carrying this T cell receptor beta chain. These data belong to a study of shared clonotypes between healthy human individuals. The assay used deep level. The authors distributed each subset's genomic DNA evenly over several immunoSEQ plates. TCRdb's copy holds only in-frame clones and misses some; the assay was immunoSEQ multiplex PCR. The sample holds some 2.3 million clones, 90% to 95% seen once. The CDR3 contains 15 residues. Unmatched junction bases numbered 8, after V lost 5 bases and J lost 9 bases. In germline, CDR1 is SGHTA, CDR2 FQGNSA. The chain combines TRBV7-2 with TRBJ2-7; 15 nucleotides match TRBD2. The TCR was taken from a man younger than 30 in good health. Some clones in this sample may be carry-over from other donors' samples. The material sequenced was naive CD4+ T cells from PBMCs. As to subset: CD45RA+ positively selected. The CDR3 DNA sequence: TGTGCCAGCAGCCCACAGGGACTAGCGGGAGGACGGCAGTACTTC. Protein sequence: CASSPQGLAGGRQYF.